Presented here are 19 T cell receptor beta chains from one specimen sequenced in a study of radiation and T cells in renal cell carcinoma. Clones were read by immunoSEQ multiplex PCR, and TCRdb kept only the in-frame ones, dropping some. The sample holds around 76,000 clones, over 80% seen once. Stated time point: blood 2 weeks post-SBRT. Noted treatment: 15 Gy SBRT to primary tumor, nephrectomy 4 weeks later. The sequences come from blood, collected from a patient whose treatment included radiotherapy and nephrectomy. These receptors originate from a man between 60 and 75 years old with renal cell carcinoma.

The chain uses TRBV5-6 and TRBJ2-2; possible D gene TRBD2, 5 bases. The CDR3 loop spans 16 amino acids. CDR1 is SGHDT and CDR2 is YYEEEE in the germline V gene. V lost 4 bases, J lost 5 bases, and 18 bases lay in between. The CDR3 bases are TGTGCCAGCAGCACTCCCGGGGAGACGGGGACCGGGGAGCTGTTTTTT. Its protein product is CASSTPGETGTGELFF.

The V and J genes are TRBV5-1 and TRBJ1-1; TRBD1 agrees at 7 bases. The CDR3 runs to 14 residues. The V segment lost 3 bases and the J segment 1 base; nucleotides outside the gene matches: 3. Germline-derived CDR1 and CDR2 are SGHRS and YFSETQ. The CDR3 DNA is TGCGCCAGCAGCTCCCGGACAGGGAACACTGAAGCTTTCTTT. Amino acids: CASSSRTGNTEAFF.

This clone was found once. The rearrangement uses TRBV5-5 and TRBJ2-2; D call uncertain. Germline V gene lookup returns CDR1 SGHKS and CDR2 YYEKEE (reference sequence). The CDR3 contains 14 residues. Deletions cut 4 bases from V and 2 bases from J, with 9 bases between. CDR3 amino acids: CASSRSLNTGELFF. CDR3 nucleotides: TGTGCCAGCAGCCGGTCCCTCAACACCGGGGAGCTGTTTTTT.

This chain links TRBV27 with TRBJ2-5; 8 positions match TRBD1. Germline V CDR1 and CDR2: MNHEY, SMNVEV (reference sequence). This CDR3 is 14 amino acids long. V shed 5 bases, J shed 2 bases, and the junction held 4 bases outside the gene matches. This CDR3 reads CASSGGQEQETQYF. CDR3 DNA sequence: TGTGCCAGCAGTGGGGGACAGGAGCAAGAGACCCAGTACTTC.

The chain employs TRBV5-1 and TRBJ2-7; 9 positions match TRBD1. CDR3 size: 13 residues. Germline V gene lookup returns CDR1 SGHRS and CDR2 YFSETQ. Trimming at V came to 4 bases and at J to 2 bases, leaving 1 base not matched to a gene. In DNA form, the CDR3 reads TGCGCCAGCAGCCGGGACAGGGCCTACGAGCAGTACTTC. As protein: CASSRDRAYEQYF.

This clone was seen more than once but under ten times. The rearrangement joins TRBV27 to TRBJ1-1; 7 bases map to TRBD1. CDR1 is MNHEY, CDR2 SMNVEV, per germline (reference sequence). CDR3 length: 15 residues. The J segment lost 10 bases and the V segment lost 6 bases, leaving 17 bases of the junction unmatched. CDR3 sequence (DNA): TGTGCCAGCAGGGGTACTTGGGACAGTAGAAATCGAGCTTTCTTT. Its protein product is CASRGTWDSRNRAFF.

V and J are TRBV5-4 and TRBJ2-7, with 7 bases that match TRBD2. This CDR3 comprises 16 residues. The germline V gene encodes CDR1 SGHNT and CDR2 YYREEE (reference sequence). Losses at the gene ends were 0 bases for V and 5 bases for J; bases not matched to a gene: 11. As DNA, the CDR3 is TGTGCCAGCAGCTTGGCTTTGGGGAGGGCGAACCACGAGCAGTACTTC. Its translation: CASSLALGRANHEQYF.

The V gene is TRBV5-1, the J gene TRBJ1-2; D is unclear. The germline V gene has CDR1 SGHRS and CDR2 YFSETQ. Trimming left V 0 bases short and J 1 base short, with 4 bases between. This CDR3 is built from 13 residues. The CDR3 reads CASSLEDNYGYTF. DNA for the CDR3: TGCGCCAGCAGCTTGGAGGATAACTATGGCTACACCTTC.

The genes are TRBV10-3 and TRBJ2-1; 7 bases are a match to TRBD2. The germline CDR1 and CDR2 sequences are ENHRY and SYGVKD. With V trimmed by 0 bases and J by 5 bases, 4 bases remained unmatched. This CDR3 has 15 residues. The CDR3 reads CAISESPGGNNEQFF. Written as DNA, the CDR3 is TGTGCCATCAGTGAGTCGCCGGGAGGAAACAATGAGCAGTTCTTC.

The V call is TRBV28, the J call TRBJ2-7, with 9 bases that match TRBD1. Losses at the gene ends were 6 bases for V and 3 bases for J; bases not matched to a gene: 6. CDR1 and CDR2 (germline): MDHEN, SYDVKM. The CDR3 covers 14 residues. The CDR3 sequence: CASSRDRDLYEQYF. The CDR3 bases are TGTGCCAGCAGCCGGGACAGGGACCTCTACGAGCAGTACTTC.

The CDR3 DNA reads TGTGCCACGACGACAGGGCTGAACACTGAAGCTTTCTTT. This codes for CATTTGLNTEAFF. The chain uses TRBV10-3 and TRBJ1-1; 7 bases map to TRBD1. This CDR3 contains 13 residues. Trimming at V came to 10 bases and at J to 0 bases, leaving 5 bases not matched to a gene. The germline V gene encodes CDR1 ENHRY and CDR2 SYGVKD.

The chain links TRBV25-1 to TRBJ2-7; the D gene is possibly TRBD2 (6 bases). The CDR3 is made up of 14 amino acids. Germline V CDR1 and CDR2: MGHDK, SYGVNS. V was cut by 2 bases and J by 6 bases, with 14 bases left in between. Here the CDR3 DNA reads TGTGCCAGCAGTGAACGCGTGGGGGGTAGCGAGCAGTACTTC. Its translation: CASSERVGGSEQYF.

With respect to this clone: This CDR3 is also generated by other DNA sequences in the sample. The chain carries TRBV7-9 and TRBJ2-1; D possibly corresponds to TRBD2 (6 bases). Deletions cut 0 bases from V and 7 bases from J, with 10 bases between. This CDR3 spans 14 amino acids. Germline lookup yields CDR1 SEHNR and CDR2 FQNEAQ (reference sequence). The CDR3: CASSLAGGRNEQFF. The CDR3 DNA reads TGTGCCAGCAGCTTAGCGGGAGGTCGGAATGAGCAGTTCTTC.

The chain joins TRBV19 to TRBJ2-3, with 10 positions matching TRBD1. Germline-derived CDR1 and CDR2 are LNHDA and SQIVND (reference sequence). There are 15 residues in the CDR3. V lost 3 bases to trimming and J lost 3 bases; unmatched junction nucleotides: 3. The CDR3 sequence: CASSMRDRGTDTQYF. The CDR3 DNA reads as TGTGCCAGTAGTATGAGGGACAGGGGAACAGATACGCAGTATTTT.

CDR3 DNA sequence: TGTGCCAGCTCACCACAACAGGTACCTGACGAGCAGTACTTC. Encoded protein: CASSPQQVPDEQYF. V and J are TRBV18 and TRBJ2-7; TRBD1 is a possible D gene (5 bases). CDR1 is KGHSH, CDR2 LQKENI, per germline. Trimming removed 1 base at V and 5 bases at J, with 12 bases between. The CDR3 has 14 amino acids.

The chain uses TRBV11-2 and TRBJ2-1, with TRBD1 identical over 7 bases. CDR1 and CDR2 from the germline V gene are SGHAT and FQNNGV. Unmatched junction bases numbered 3, after V lost 3 bases and J lost 1 base. The CDR3 totals 15 residues. The CDR3 spells CASSLQGESYNEQFF. For the CDR3, the DNA is TGTGCCAGCAGCTTGCAGGGGGAGTCCTACAATGAGCAGTTCTTC.

The V call is TRBV15, the J call TRBJ2-5; D remains unclear. Trimming cost V 2 bases and J 2 bases, with 15 bases left between them. The CDR3 contains 16 residues. In germline, CDR1 is LNHNV, CDR2 YYDKDF (reference sequence). CDR3 nucleotide sequence: TGTGCCACCAGCAGATATTCGACGGTTTTACAAGAGACCCAGTACTTC. It encodes CATSRYSTVLQETQYF.

The chain recombines TRBV6-5 with TRBJ1-5, with D perhaps matching TRBD1 (5 bases). The CDR3 runs 15 residues. Germline values: CDR1 MNHEY, CDR2 SVGAGI. The ends were cut back, 5 bases at V and 4 bases at J, with 15 bases in the middle. CDR3: CASSQTEGDNQPQHF. CDR3 nucleotides: TGTGCCAGCAGTCAGACAGAGGGTGATAATCAGCCCCAGCATTTT.

This chain joins TRBV14 and TRBJ2-1; TRBD2 matches at 8 bases. In germline, CDR1 is SGHDN, CDR2 FVKESK. The CDR3 runs to 16 residues. Trimming at V came to 4 bases and at J to 0 bases, leaving 5 bases not matched to a gene. CDR3 amino acids: CASSRAGVFSYNEQFF. For the CDR3, the DNA is TGTGCCAGCAGCCGAGCGGGAGTCTTCTCCTACAATGAGCAGTTCTTC.